This section outlines one TCR beta chain sequence together with its context. The antigen remains undetermined. This specimen comes from a study of T cells expressing NK-cell markers. For the study at large: From sorted CD3+CD56+NKG2C+, CD3+CD56+NKG2C- and CD3+CD56-NKG2C+ T cells came the TCR beta repertoires. Findings and caveats of the study: CD8+ T cells in 5 or 6 donors included dominant NKG2C+ clonotypes at roughly 1.0-7.0%. The HCMV specificity of the expanded NKG2C+ T cell clones stayed unresolved.

This CDR3 contains 11 residues. Germline lookup yields CDR1 SGDLS and CDR2 YYNGEE. Template switching by 5'RACE with UMIs generated the TCR beta cDNA. Each CDR3 protein gets one entry in TCRdb, which reprocessed the 5' RACE reads and gives no DNA. The sample is made up of 550,000 to 600,000 distinct CDR3 sequences, and the top ten hold roughly 3.4% of it. This chain uses TRBV9 with TRBJ2-1; TCRdb proposes TRBD1, but this gene call is untestable without DNA. Material for sequencing was blood T cells: a sorted CD56 or NKG2C T cell subset, CD4+ or CD8+ T cells, or bulk PBMC T cells (not recorded which). The source is a man younger than 35 in good health. The CDR3 loop reads CASGGGHEQFF.